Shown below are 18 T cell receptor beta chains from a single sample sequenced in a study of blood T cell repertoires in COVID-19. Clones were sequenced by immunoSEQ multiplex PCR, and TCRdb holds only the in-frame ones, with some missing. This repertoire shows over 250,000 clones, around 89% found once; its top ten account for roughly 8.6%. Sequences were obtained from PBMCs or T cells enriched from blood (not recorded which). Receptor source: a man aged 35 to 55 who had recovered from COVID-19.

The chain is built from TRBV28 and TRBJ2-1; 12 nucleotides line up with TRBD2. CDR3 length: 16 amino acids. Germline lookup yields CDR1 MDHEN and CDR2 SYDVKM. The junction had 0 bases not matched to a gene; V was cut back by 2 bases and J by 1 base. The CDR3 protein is CASSLGLAGSYNEQFF. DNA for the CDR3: TGTGCCAGCAGTTTAGGACTAGCGGGATCCTACAATGAGCAGTTCTTC.

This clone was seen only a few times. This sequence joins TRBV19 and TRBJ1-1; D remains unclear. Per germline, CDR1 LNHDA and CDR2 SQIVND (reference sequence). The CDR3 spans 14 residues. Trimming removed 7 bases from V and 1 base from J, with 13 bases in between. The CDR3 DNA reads TGTGCCAGTACCCAGCGGGCGGAGAACACTGAAGCTTTCTTT. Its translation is CASTQRAENTEAFF.

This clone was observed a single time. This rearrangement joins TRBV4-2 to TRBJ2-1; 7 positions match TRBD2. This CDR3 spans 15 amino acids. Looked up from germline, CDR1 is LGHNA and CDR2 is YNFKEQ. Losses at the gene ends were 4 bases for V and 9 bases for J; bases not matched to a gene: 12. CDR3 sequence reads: CASSPGAGEQGEQFF. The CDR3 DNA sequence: TGTGCCAGCAGCCCCGGGGCGGGAGAACAAGGTGAGCAGTTCTTC.

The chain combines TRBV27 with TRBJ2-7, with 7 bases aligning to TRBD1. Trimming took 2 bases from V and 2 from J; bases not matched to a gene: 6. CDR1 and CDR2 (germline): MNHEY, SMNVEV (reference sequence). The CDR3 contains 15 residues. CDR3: CASSLITGATYEQYF. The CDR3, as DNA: TGTGCCAGCAGTTTAATCACAGGGGCGACCTACGAGCAGTACTTC.

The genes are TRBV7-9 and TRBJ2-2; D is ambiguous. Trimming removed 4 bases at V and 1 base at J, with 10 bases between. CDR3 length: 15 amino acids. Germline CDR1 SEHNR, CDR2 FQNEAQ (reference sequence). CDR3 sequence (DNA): TGTGCCAGCAGCTACCCTGGCCTGAACACCGGGGAGCTGTTTTTT. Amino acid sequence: CASSYPGLNTGELFF.

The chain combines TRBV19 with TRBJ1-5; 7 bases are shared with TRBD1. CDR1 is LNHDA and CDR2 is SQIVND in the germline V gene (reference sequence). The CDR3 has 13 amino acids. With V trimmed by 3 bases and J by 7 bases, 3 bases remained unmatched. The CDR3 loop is CASSITGDQPQHF. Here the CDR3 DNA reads TGTGCCAGTAGTATCACAGGGGACCAGCCCCAGCATTTT.

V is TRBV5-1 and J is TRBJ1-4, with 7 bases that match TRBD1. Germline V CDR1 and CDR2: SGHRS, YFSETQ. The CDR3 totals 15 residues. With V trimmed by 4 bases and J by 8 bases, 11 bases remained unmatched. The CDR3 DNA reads TGCGCCAGCAGCCTTGGACAGGAAGGATTCGAAAAACTGTTTTTT. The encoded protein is CASSLGQEGFEKLFF.

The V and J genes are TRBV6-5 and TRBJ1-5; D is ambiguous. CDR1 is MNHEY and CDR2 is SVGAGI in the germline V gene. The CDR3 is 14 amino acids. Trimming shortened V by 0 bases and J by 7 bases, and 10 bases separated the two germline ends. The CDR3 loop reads CASSYSAGVQPQHF. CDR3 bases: TGTGCCAGCAGTTACTCAGCCGGGGTCCAGCCCCAGCATTTT.

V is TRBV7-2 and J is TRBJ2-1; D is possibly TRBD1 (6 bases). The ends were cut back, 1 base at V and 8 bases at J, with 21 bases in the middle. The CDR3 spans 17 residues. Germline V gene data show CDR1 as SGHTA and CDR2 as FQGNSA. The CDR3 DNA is TGTGCCAGCAGCTTAGGCCTTATGCGACAGGTATTCGATGAGCAGTTCTTC. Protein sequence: CASSLGLMRQVFDEQFF.

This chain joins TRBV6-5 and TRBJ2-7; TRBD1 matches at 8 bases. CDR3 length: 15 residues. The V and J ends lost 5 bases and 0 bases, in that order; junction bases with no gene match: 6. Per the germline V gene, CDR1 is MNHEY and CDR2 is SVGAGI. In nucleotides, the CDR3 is TGTGCCAGCAGTACGGGGACAGGTACCTCCTACGAGCAGTACTTC. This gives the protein CASSTGTGTSYEQYF.

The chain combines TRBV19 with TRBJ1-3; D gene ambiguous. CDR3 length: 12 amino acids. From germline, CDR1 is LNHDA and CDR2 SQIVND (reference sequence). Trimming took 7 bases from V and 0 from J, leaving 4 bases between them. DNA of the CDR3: TGTGCCAGTACCCTCTCTGGAAACACCATATATTTT. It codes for CASTLSGNTIYF.

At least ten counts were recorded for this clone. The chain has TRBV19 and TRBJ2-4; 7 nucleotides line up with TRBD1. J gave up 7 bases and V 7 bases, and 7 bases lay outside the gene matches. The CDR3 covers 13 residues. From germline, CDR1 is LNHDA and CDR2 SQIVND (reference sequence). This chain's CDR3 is CASTPTGWNIQYF. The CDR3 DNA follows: TGTGCCAGTACCCCGACAGGGTGGAACATTCAGTACTTC.

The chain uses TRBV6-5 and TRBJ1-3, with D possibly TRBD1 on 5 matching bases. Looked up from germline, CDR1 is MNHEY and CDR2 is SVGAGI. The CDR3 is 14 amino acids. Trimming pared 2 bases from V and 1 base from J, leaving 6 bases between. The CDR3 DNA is TGTGCCAGCAGTTACGGACAATCTGGAAACACCATATATTTT. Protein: CASSYGQSGNTIYF.

CDR3 DNA sequence: TGTGCCAGCAGCTACCGGGACAGGGGTTCTGGGGCCAACGTCCTGACTTTC. Its translation is CASSYRDRGSGANVLTF. The J gene is TRBJ2-6, the V gene TRBV11-2; TRBD1 agrees at 10 bases. Germline-derived CDR1 and CDR2 are SGHAT and FQNNGV. This CDR3 comprises 17 residues. The junction had 4 bases not matched to a gene; V was cut back by 4 bases and J by 1 base.

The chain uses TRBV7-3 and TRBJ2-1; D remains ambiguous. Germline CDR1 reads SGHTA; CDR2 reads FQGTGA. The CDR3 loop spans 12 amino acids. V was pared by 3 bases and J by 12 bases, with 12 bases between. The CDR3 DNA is TGTGCCAGCAGCTTGTTTAGTCCGGGGCAGTTCTTC. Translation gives CASSLFSPGQFF.

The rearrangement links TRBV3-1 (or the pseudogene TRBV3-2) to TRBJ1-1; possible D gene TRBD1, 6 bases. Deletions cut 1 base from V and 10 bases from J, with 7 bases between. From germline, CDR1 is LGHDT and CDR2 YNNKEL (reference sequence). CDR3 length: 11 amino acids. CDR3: CASSQGRGAFF. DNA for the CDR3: TGTGCCAGCAGCCAAGGCAGGGGAGCTTTCTTT.

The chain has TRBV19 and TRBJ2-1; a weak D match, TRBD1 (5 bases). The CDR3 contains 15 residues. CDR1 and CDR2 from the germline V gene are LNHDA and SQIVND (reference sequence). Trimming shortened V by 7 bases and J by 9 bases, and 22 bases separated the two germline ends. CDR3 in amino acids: CASTPFDLGQGEQFF. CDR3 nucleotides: TGTGCCAGTACCCCATTTGATCTCGGTCAGGGTGAGCAGTTCTTC.

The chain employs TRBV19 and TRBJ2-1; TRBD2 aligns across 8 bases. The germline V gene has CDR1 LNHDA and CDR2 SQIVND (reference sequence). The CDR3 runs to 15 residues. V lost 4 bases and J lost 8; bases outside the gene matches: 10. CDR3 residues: CASSKAGVATDEQFF. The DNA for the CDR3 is TGTGCCAGTAGTAAAGCGGGAGTAGCGACGGATGAGCAGTTCTTC.